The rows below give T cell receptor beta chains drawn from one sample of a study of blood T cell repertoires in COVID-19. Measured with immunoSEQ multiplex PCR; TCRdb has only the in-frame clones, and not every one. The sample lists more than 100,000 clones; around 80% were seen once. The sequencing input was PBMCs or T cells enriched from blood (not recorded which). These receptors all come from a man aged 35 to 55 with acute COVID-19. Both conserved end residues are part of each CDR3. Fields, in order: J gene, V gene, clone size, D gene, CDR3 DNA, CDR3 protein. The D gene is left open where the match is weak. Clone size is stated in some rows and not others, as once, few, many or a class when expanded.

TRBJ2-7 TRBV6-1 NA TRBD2 TGTGCCAGCAGTGAAAGGACTAGCGGGGGGACATCCTACGAGCAGTACTTC CASSERTSGGTSYEQYF
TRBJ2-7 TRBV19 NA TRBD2 TGTGCCAGCAGTAGGGGACTAGCGGGTGTTGGGCCTTACGAGCAGTACTTC CASSRGLAGVGPYEQYF
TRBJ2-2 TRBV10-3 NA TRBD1 TGTGCCATCAGTGAGCGGACAGGGACGAACACCGGGGAGCTGTTTTTT CAISERTGTNTGELFF
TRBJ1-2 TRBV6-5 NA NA TGTGCCAGCAAGGAGGGAAACTATGGCTACACCTTC CASKEGNYGYTF
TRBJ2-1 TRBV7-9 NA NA TGTGCCAGCAGCCACCGCGGGGGACAGGCAAATGAGCAGTTCTTC CASSHRGGQANEQFF
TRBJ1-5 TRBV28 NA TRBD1 TGTGCCAGCAGCCCTGGACAGGGTAATCAGCCCCAGCATTTT CASSPGQGNQPQHF
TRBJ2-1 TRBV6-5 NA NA TGTGCCAGCACCCAACAGGTGAGATCCTACAATGAGCAGTTCTTC CASTQQVRSYNEQFF
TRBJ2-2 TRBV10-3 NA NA TGTGCCATCAAGAAGACGGGAAACACCGGGGAGCTGTTTTTT CAIKKTGNTGELFF
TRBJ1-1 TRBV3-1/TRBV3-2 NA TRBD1 TGTGCCAGCAGCCCTCTAGGGACAGGGGACACTGAAGCTTTCTTT CASSPLGTGDTEAFF
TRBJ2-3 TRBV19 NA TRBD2 TGTGCCAGTAGTATCTTATTAGCGGGAGTAGGGGATACGCAGTATTTT CASSILLAGVGDTQYF
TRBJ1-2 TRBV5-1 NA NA TGCGCCAGCAGCTTCAACCAACAGGGTCGAGGCTACACCTTC CASSFNQQGRGYTF
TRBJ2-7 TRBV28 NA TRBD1 TGTGCCAGCAGTTTTCGACAGGGATCCTACGAGCAGTACTTC CASSFRQGSYEQYF
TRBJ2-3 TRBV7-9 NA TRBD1 TGTGCCAGCAGCTTGACAGGGGTACTCGCAGATACGCAGTATTTT CASSLTGVLADTQYF
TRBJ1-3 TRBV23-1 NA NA TGCGCCAGCAGTCAATCGGGCAGGCGCTCTGGAAACACCATATATTTT CASSQSGRRSGNTIYF
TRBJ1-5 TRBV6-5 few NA TGTGCCAGCAAGATACAGGGTCTTAATCAGCCCCAGCATTTT CASKIQGLNQPQHF
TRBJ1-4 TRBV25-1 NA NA TGTGCCAGCAGTGAGAGGGAAGATACCCAGAGTGAAAAACTGTTTTTT CASSEREDTQSEKLFF
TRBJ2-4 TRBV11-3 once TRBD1 TGTGCCAGCGGATACAGGGGGTCGGGAATTCAGTACTTC CASGYRGSGIQYF
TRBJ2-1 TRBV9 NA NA TGTGCCAGCAGCGTAGCAAGCGGCAATGAGCAGTTCTTC CASSVASGNEQFF
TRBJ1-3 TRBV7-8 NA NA TGTGCCAGCAGCTTAACCAGGGGAGCTGGAAACACCATATATTTT CASSLTRGAGNTIYF
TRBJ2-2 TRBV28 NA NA TGTGCCAGCAGCCCGAACAGGCCCACCGGGGAGCTGTTTTTT CASSPNRPTGELFF
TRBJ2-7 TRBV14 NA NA TGTGCCAGCAGCCACGGGGGTCTCGGGTACTTC CASSHGGLGYF
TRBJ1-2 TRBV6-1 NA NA TGTGCCAGCAGTGAAGCGCTCGCGTACTACTATGGCTACACCTTC CASSEALAYYYGYTF
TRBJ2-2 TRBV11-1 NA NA TGTGCCAGCAGCGCCTACACTAGCCAAGGTTCGATGTTTTTT CASSAYTSQGSMFF
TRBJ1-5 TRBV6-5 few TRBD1 TGTGCCAGCAGTCCCTCCGGGACAGGGGATCAGCCCCAGCATTTT CASSPSGTGDQPQHF
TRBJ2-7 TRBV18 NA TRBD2 TGTGCCAGCTCACCAGGACTAGAAGACGAGCAGTACTTC CASSPGLEDEQYF
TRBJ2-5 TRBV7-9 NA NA TGTGCCAGCAGCCCTGGAGCAGGGGCCGGGGAGACCCAGTACTTC CASSPGAGAGETQYF
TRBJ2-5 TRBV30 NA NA TGTGCCTGGAGTGTACAGAAAGAGACCCAGTACTTC CAWSVQKETQYF
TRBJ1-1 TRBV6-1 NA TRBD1 TGTGCCAGCAGTGAAGGGACAGGTATGAACACTGAAGCTTTCTTT CASSEGTGMNTEAFF
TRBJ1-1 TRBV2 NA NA TGTTCCGAGCAGGGGAACACTGAAGCTTTCTTT CSEQGNTEAFF
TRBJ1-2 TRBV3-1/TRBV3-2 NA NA TGTGCCAGCAGCCAAGATGGGACTACAGCAGGCGGCTACACCTTC CASSQDGTTAGGYTF
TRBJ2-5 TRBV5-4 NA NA TGTGCCAGCAGCGGCCCCGGGACACTCCAAGAGACCCAGTACTTC CASSGPGTLQETQYF
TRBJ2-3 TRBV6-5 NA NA TGTGCCAGCAGTTACTTTGATGCAGGGACAGATACGCAGTATTTT CASSYFDAGTDTQYF
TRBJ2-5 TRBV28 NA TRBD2 TGTGCCAGCAGTACTGTTGCGGGAGGGGAGACCCAGTACTTC CASSTVAGGETQYF
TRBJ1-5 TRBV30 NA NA TGTGCCTGGAGTGTACGGGCAGGGGAGCAGCCCCAGCATTTT CAWSVRAGEQPQHF
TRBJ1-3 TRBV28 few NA TGTGCCAGCAGTACGACGACGGGCACCATATATTTT CASSTTTGTIYF
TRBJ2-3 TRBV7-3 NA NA TGTGCCAGCAGCCCCCAGGGTATGACAGATACGCAGTATTTT CASSPQGMTDTQYF
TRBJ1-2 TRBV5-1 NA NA TGCGCCAGCAGCCCTGGACGGACTCTCTACACCTTC CASSPGRTLYTF
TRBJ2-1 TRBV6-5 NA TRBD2 TGTGCCAGCAGATTAGCTCTAGCGGCCCTAGAACAGTTCTTC CASRLALAALEQFF
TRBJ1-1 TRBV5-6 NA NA TGTGCCAGCAGCTTGGGGCCAGGGCTGAGCACTGAAGCTTTCTTT CASSLGPGLSTEAFF
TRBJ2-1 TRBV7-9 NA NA TGTGCCAGCAGCTACCAGAAATCCCATGAGCAGTTCTTC CASSYQKSHEQFF
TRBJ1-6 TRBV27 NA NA TGTGCCAGCAGTTTATATTACAGCTCCTATAATTCACCCCTCCACTTT CASSLYYSSYNSPLHF
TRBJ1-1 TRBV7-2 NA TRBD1 TGTGCCAGCAGCTCAGAAGAGGGGGCCCACACTGAAGCTTTCTTT CASSSEEGAHTEAFF
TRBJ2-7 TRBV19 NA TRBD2 TGTGCCAGTAGTATCGGGGAGCCGGGAGGCCTCTACGAGCAGTACTTC CASSIGEPGGLYEQYF
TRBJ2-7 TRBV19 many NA TGTGCCAGTAGTCCCACCTGGGGCCGGAACGAGCAGTACTTC CASSPTWGRNEQYF
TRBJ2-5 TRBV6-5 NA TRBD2 TGTGCCAGCAGTTGGCGGGGGGACCAAGAGACCCAGTACTTC CASSWRGDQETQYF
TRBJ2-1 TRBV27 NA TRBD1 TGTGCCAGCAGTAGGACAGGCTCCTACAATGAGCAGTTCTTC CASSRTGSYNEQFF
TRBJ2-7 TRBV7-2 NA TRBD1 TGTGCCACCGGTGAGGGGGCGGACTACGAGCAGTACTTC CATGEGADYEQYF
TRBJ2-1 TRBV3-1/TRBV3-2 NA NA TGTGCCAGCAGCCAAGCCGGGGGGCTGTACAATGAGCAGTTCTTC CASSQAGGLYNEQFF
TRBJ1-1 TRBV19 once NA TGTGCCAGTAGGGTTGGTCTCAGGGCTTTCTTT CASRVGLRAFF
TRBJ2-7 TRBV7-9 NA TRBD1 TGTGCCAGCAGGGAGCAGGGGGACGAGCAGTACTTC CASREQGDEQYF
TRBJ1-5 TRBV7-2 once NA TGTGCCAGCAGCTCTTCCCCCAATCAGCCCCAGCATTTT CASSSSPNQPQHF
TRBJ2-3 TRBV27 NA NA TGTGCCAGCAGTCCCCAAGAGGGGGTGACAGATACGCAGTATTTT CASSPQEGVTDTQYF
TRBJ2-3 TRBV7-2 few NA TGTGCCAGCAGCCCCGGGGGAGGGGGGATCACAGATACGCAGTATTTT CASSPGGGGITDTQYF
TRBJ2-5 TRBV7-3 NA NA TGTGCCAGCAGCTTATCAGGGGCCCGGGAGACCCAGTACTTC CASSLSGARETQYF
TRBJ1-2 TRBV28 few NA TGTGCCAGCGTGCCCAGGCAGACCTATGGCTACACCTTC CASVPRQTYGYTF